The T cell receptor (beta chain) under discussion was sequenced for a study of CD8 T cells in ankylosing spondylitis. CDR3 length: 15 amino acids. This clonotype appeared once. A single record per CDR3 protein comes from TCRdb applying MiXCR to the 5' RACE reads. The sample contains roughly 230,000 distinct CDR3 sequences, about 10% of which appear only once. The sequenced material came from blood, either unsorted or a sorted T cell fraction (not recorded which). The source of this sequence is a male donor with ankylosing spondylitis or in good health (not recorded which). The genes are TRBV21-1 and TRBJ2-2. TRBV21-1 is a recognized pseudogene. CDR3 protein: CASPQRNRDTGALFF. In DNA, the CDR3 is TGTGCCAGCCCCCAAAGGAACAGAGACACCGGGGCGCTGTTTTTT.